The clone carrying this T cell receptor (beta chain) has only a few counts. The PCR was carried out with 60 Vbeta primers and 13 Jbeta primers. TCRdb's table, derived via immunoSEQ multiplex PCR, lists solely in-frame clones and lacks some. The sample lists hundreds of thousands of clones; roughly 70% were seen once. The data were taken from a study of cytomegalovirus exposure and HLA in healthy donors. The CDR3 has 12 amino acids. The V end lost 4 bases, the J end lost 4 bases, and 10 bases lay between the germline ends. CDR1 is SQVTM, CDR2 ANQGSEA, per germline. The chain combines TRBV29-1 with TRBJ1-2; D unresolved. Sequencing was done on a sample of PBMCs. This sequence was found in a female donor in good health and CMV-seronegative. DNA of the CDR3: TGCAGCGTTGTTCCAGGCACCTATGGCTACACCTTC. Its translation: CSVVPGTYGYTF. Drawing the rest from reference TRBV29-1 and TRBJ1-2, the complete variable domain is SAVISQKPSRDICQRGTSLTIQCQVDSQVTMMFWYRQQPGQSLTLIATANQGSEATYESGFVIDKFPISRPNLTFSTLTVSNMSPEDSSIYLCSVVPGTYGYTFGSGTRLTVV.